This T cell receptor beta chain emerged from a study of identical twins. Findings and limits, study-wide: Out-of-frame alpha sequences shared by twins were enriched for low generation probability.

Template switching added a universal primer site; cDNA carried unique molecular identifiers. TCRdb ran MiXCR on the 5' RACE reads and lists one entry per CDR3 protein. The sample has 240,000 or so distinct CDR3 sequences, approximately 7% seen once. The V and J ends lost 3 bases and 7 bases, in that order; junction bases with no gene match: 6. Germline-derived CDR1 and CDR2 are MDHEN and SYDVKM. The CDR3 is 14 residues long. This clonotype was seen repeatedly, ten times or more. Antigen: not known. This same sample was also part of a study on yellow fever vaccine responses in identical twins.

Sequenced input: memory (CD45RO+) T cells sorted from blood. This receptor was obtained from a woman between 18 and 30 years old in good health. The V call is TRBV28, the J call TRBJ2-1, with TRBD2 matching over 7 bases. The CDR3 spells CASSFRLAHNEQFF. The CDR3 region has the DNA TGTGCCAGCAGTTTTCGACTAGCCCATAATGAGCAGTTCTTC. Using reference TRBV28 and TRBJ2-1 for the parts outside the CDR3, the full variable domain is DVKVTQSSRYLVKRTGEKVFLECVQDMDHENMFWYRQDPGLGLRLIYFSYDVKMKEKGDIPEGYSVSREKKERFSLILESASTNQTSMYLCASSFRLAHNEQFFGPGTRLTVL.